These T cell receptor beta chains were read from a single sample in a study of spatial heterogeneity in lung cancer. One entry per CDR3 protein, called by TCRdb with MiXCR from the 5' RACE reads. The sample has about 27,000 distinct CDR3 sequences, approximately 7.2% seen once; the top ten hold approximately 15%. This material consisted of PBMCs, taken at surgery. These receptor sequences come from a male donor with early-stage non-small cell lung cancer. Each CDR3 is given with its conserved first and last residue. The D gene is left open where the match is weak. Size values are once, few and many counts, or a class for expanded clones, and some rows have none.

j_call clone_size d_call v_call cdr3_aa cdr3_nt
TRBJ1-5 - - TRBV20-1 CSARDPGQTYSNQPQHF TGCAGTGCTAGAGATCCCGGACAGACATATAGCAATCAGCCCCAGCATTTT
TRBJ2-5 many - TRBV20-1 CSAPRLERQTQYF TGCAGTGCGCCGAGACTGGAGCGACAGACCCAGTACTTC
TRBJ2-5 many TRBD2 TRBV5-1 CASSSALAGRETQYF TGCGCCAGCAGCTCCGCACTAGCGGGGAGAGAGACCCAGTACTTC
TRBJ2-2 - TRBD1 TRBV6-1 CASRHTGGITGELFF TGTGCCAGCAGGCACACAGGGGGCATCACCGGGGAGCTGTTTTTT
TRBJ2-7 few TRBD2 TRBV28 CASSLVTSGRGEQYF TGTGCCAGCAGTTTGGTAACTAGCGGGAGGGGCGAGCAGTACTTC
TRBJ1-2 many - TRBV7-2 CASSFDRLPGYTF TGTGCCAGCAGCTTTGACAGGCTCCCTGGCTACACCTTC
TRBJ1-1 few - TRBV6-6 CASMKNTEAFF TGTGCCAGCATGAAGAACACTGAAGCTTTCTTT
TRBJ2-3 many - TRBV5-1 CASSFGRLDTQYF TGCGCCAGCAGCTTCGGAAGGTTAGATACGCAGTATTTT
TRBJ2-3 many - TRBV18 CASSRQMSTDTQYF TGTGCCAGCTCACGACAGATGAGCACAGATACGCAGTATTTT
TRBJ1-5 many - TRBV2 CASSEGGSPNQPQHF TGTGCCAGCAGTGAGGGGGGCAGCCCCAATCAGCCCCAGCATTTT
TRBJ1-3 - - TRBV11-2 CASSLGSFSGNTIYF TGTGCCAGCAGCTTAGGGTCCTTCTCTGGAAACACCATATATTTT
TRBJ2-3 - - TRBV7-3 CASSLGATTYTQYF TGTGCCAGCAGCTTAGGGGCTACCACGTATACGCAGTATTTT
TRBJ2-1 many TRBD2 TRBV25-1 CASSRTSGTYNEQFF TGTGCCAGCAGTCGGACTAGCGGGACGTACAATGAGCAGTTCTTC
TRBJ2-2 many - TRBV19 CASTRGRSNTGELFF TGTGCCAGTACCCGGGGGCGTTCGAACACCGGGGAGCTGTTTTTT
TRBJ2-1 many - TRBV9 CASMGTHNEQFF TGTGCCAGCATGGGGACCCACAATGAGCAGTTCTTC
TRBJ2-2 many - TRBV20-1 CSAISQGKDTGELFF TGCAGTGCCATATCCCAGGGAAAAGACACCGGGGAGCTGTTTTTT
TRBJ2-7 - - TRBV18 CASSPPSRGHEQYF TGTGCCAGCTCACCGCCCTCGCGGGGCCACGAGCAGTACTTC
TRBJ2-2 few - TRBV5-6 CASSPPGRIFDGELFF TGTGCCAGCAGTCCGCCGGGACGGATATTTGACGGGGAGCTGTTTTTT
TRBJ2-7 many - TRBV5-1 CASSLEGLFYEQYF TGCGCCAGCAGCTTGGAGGGACTCTTCTACGAGCAGTACTTC
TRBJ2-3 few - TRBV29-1 CSVSRDTRTDTQYF TGCAGCGTTTCCCGGGACACCCGCACAGATACGCAGTATTTT
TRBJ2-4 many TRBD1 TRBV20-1 CSASRQGAKNIQYF TGCAGTGCTAGCCGACAGGGAGCCAAAAACATTCAGTACTTC
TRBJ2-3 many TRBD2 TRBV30 CALSLAGLRDTQYF TGTGCCTTATCACTAGCGGGGCTACGGGATACGCAGTATTTT
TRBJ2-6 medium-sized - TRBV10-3 CAISEGISGANVLTF TGTGCCATCAGTGAGGGGATCTCTGGGGCCAACGTCCTGACTTTC
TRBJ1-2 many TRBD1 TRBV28 CASSLFGQGSKGYTF TGTGCCAGCAGTTTATTTGGACAGGGGAGTAAGGGCTACACCTTC
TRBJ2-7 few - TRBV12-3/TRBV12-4 CASSFQKAGFGEQYF TGTGCCAGCAGCTTCCAAAAAGCAGGGTTTGGCGAGCAGTACTTC
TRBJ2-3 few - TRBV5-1 CASSRDSGTDTQYF TGCGCCAGCAGCCGGGACTCTGGCACAGATACGCAGTATTTT
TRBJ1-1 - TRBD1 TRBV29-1 CSVRTGGNTEAFF TGCAGCGTTAGGACAGGGGGAAACACTGAAGCTTTCTTT
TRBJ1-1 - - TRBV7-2 CASSRRRTEAFF TGTGCCAGCAGCCGGAGGAGGACTGAAGCTTTCTTT
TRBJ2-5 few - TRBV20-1 CSTARGETQYF TGCAGTACGGCCCGGGGGGAGACCCAGTACTTC
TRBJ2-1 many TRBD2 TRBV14 CASSHLRGREGLHEQFF TGTGCCAGCAGCCACCTCCGTGGGCGGGAGGGCCTCCATGAGCAGTTCTTC
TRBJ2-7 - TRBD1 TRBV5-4 CASSLAGTGQGPYEQYF TGTGCCAGCAGCTTGGCCGGAACCGGACAGGGCCCCTACGAGCAGTACTTC
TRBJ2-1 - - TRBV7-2 CASSPPTPNEQFF TGTGCCAGCAGCCCCCCGACTCCCAATGAGCAGTTCTTC
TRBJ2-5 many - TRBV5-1 CASSLTVREGSETQYF TGCGCCAGCAGCTTGACGGTCCGGGAAGGGTCAGAGACCCAGTACTTC
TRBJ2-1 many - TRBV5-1 CASKVAPYYSYNEQFF TGCGCCAGCAAGGTTGCCCCCTATTATTCCTACAATGAGCAGTTCTTC
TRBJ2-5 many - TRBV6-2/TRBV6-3 CASSPEETQYF TGTGCCAGCAGCCCAGAAGAGACCCAGTACTTC
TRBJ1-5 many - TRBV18 CASSPGGSKQPQHF TGTGCCAGCTCACCCGGGGGGAGCAAGCAGCCCCAGCATTTT
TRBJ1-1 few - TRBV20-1 CSAMMGPTEAFF TGCAGTGCTATGATGGGTCCTACTGAAGCTTTCTTT
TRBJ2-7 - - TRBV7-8 CASSPRVSYEQYF TGTGCCAGCAGCCCCAGAGTCTCCTACGAGCAGTACTTC
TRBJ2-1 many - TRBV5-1 CASSEQLRVDEQFF TGCGCCAGCAGTGAACAATTGAGGGTAGATGAGCAGTTCTTC
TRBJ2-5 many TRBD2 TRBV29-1 CSVAGGKVETQYF TGCAGCGTTGCGGGGGGGAAGGTTGAGACCCAGTACTTC
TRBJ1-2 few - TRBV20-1 CSADPGAYYGYTF TGCAGTGCTGACCCCGGGGCTTACTATGGCTACACCTTC
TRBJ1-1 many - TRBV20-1 CSAPGYTEAFF TGCAGTGCACCGGGATACACTGAAGCTTTCTTT
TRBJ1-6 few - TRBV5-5 CASSFDWETNSPLHF TGTGCCAGCAGCTTCGACTGGGAAACGAATTCACCCCTCCACTTT
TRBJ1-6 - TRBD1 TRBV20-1 CSAILSRDSGGNSPLHF TGCAGTGCTATACTTAGCCGGGACAGTGGGGGTAATTCACCCCTCCACTTT
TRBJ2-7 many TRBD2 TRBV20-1 CSARPGLAGFSYEQYF TGCAGTGCTCGTCCCGGACTAGCGGGTTTCTCCTACGAGCAGTACTTC
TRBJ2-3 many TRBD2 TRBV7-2 CASSSPPNSGRGTDTQYF TGTGCCAGCAGCTCCCCCCCCAATAGCGGGAGAGGCACAGATACGCAGTATTTT
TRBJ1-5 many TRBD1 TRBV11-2 CASSWDRDRGRAQHF TGTGCCAGCAGCTGGGACCGGGACAGGGGAAGAGCCCAGCATTTT
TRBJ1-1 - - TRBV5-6 CASSLKTLNTEAFF TGTGCCAGCAGCTTAAAGACACTGAACACTGAAGCTTTCTTT
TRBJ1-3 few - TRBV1 CTSSQRSSGNTIYF TGCACCAGCAGCCAACGGAGCTCTGGAAACACCATATATTTT
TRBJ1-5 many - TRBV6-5 CASRVTRGQPQHF TGTGCCAGCAGGGTGACGAGGGGACAGCCCCAGCATTTT
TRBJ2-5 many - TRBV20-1 CSAIIPTGRETQYF TGCAGTGCTATAATCCCTACAGGTCGGGAGACCCAGTACTTC
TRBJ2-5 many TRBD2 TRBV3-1 CASSQRGLGLAVETQYF TGTGCCAGCAGCCAACGCGGCCTGGGACTAGCGGTGGAGACCCAGTACTTC
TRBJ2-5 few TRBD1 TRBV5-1 CASSTTGGRETQYF TGCGCCAGCAGCACTACAGGGGGCCGGGAGACCCAGTACTTC
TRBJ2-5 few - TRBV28 CASSSSGRLSETQYF TGTGCCAGCAGTTCCTCGGGGCGCTTATCGGAGACCCAGTACTTC
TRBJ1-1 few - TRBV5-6 CASSTGRMNTEAFF TGTGCCAGCAGCACGGGACGTATGAACACTGAAGCTTTCTTT